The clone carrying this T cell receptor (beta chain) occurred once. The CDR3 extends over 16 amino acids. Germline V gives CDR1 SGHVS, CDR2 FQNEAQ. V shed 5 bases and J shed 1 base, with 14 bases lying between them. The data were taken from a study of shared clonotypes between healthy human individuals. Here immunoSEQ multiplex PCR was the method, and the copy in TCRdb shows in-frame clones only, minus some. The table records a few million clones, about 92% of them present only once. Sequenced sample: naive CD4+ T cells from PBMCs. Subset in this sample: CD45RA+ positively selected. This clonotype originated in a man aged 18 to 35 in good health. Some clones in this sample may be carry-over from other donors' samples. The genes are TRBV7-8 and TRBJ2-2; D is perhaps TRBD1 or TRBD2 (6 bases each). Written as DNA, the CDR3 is TGTGCCAGCAGCAGGGGGGCGGCAGGGAACACCGGGGAGCTGTTTTTT. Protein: CASSRGAAGNTGELFF.